This T cell receptor beta chain emerged from a study of cytomegalovirus exposure and HLA in healthy donors. Overall study context: The 120 or so validation repertoires and the approximately 630 first-cohort repertoires shared a platform, a later analysis reported. The study, taken as a whole, reports: Listed as cytomegalovirus-associated were 150 to 200 TCR beta chains. The classifier was said to identify cytomegalovirus status with high specificity and sensitivity.

Method: immunoSEQ multiplex PCR; TCRdb's copy keeps in-frame clones and lacks some. Of under 60,000 clones in the sample, approximately 85% were seen once. J lost 5 bases, V lost 5 bases, and 6 bases had no gene match. This CDR3 is built from 15 residues. The V gene's germline CDR1 is MNHEY and CDR2 SMNVEV (reference sequence). The donors formed part of the roughly 120-subject validation cohort, distinct from the roughly 670-subject first cohort. As for this clone: Its matching antigen is unknown.

The receptor comes from a woman aged 25 to 39 in good health and CMV-seronegative. Sequencing was done on a sample of PBMCs. The V and J genes are TRBV27 and TRBJ2-5; 12 nucleotides line up with TRBD2. The CDR3 spells CASSIAGTSGETQYF. For the CDR3, the DNA is TGTGCCAGCAGTATCGCCGGGACTAGCGGGGAGACCCAGTACTTC.